These 20 T cell receptor beta chains were sequenced from one sample in a study of cytomegalovirus exposure and HLA in healthy donors listed by TCRdb under 2017. The library came from the immunoSEQ multiplex PCR assay. The multiplex PCR relied on a mix of 60 forward primers for TCR Vbeta segments and 13 reverse primers for TCR Jbeta segments. Sourced from immuneACCESS, this table was stored by TCRdb with only in-frame sequences that have V and J called. A share of the clones is absent; for the studies checked, an unresolved V gene accounts for under half, and the remainder has no known explanation. The sample table lists 150,000 to 200,000 clones, around 80% of them with a count of one. The leading ten clones occupy 1.5% of the sample. The sample consisted of PBMCs. These receptors were collected from a man aged 35 to 55 in good health and CMV-seronegative.

This chain links TRBV7-9 with TRBJ2-7; 13 bases map to TRBD2. Trimming at V came to 5 bases and at J to 2 bases, leaving 3 bases not matched to a gene. Germline CDR1 and CDR2: SEHNR and FQNEAQ (reference sequence). This CDR3 region has 15 residues. The CDR3 sequence is CASSRTSGGPYEQYF. CDR3 DNA: TGTGCCAGCAGCCGGACTAGCGGGGGACCCTACGAGCAGTACTTC.

The rearrangement links TRBV6-6 to TRBJ1-5; TRBD1 matches 10 bases. Germline CDR1 MNHNY, CDR2 SVGAGI (reference sequence). V was pared by 6 bases and J by 2 bases, with 7 bases of the junction left unmatched. This CDR3 region has 16 residues. The CDR3 DNA follows: TGTGCCAGCAGCAGACAGGGGGCCACGGGCAATCAGCCCCAGCATTTT. Its translation is CASSRQGATGNQPQHF.

This clone is a singleton in its sample. The genes are TRBV9 and TRBJ1-4; weak D call: TRBD1 (5 bases). V lost 4 bases to trimming and J lost 5 bases, with 18 bases between them. CDR1 is SGDLS, CDR2 YYNGEE, per germline. The CDR3 runs 16 residues. The CDR3 sequence: CASSRTGGGGNEKLFF. In DNA, the CDR3 is TGTGCCAGCAGCCGTACAGGCGGGGGGGGAAATGAAAAACTGTTTTTT.

The V and J genes are TRBV9 and TRBJ2-3; D is perhaps TRBD2 (5 bases). The V end lost 0 bases, the J end lost 1 base, and 9 bases lay between the germline ends. The V gene's germline CDR1 is SGDLS and CDR2 YYNGEE. The CDR3 has 15 amino acids. This chain's CDR3 is CASSVGPGGTDTQYF. The CDR3 DNA reads TGTGCCAGCAGCGTAGGGCCCGGGGGCACAGATACGCAGTATTTT.

Only a few counts were recorded for this clone. The V and J genes are TRBV9 and TRBJ2-5; D not resolved. The V end was cut by 4 bases, the J end by 1 base, with 8 bases between. The CDR3 sequence is 13 residues long. The germline CDR1 and CDR2 sequences are SGDLS and YYNGEE. The CDR3 here is CASSLRVQETQYF. The CDR3, as DNA: TGTGCCAGCAGCCTCCGAGTCCAAGAGACCCAGTACTTC.

This clone has just a few counts. The chain has TRBV6-5 and TRBJ1-2, with unresolved D. Trimming stripped 3 bases from V and 8 bases from J, with 22 bases between. This CDR3 has 16 amino acids. CDR1 and CDR2 from the germline V gene are MNHEY and SVGAGI. The CDR3 protein is CASSYDQRTDIRGYTF. CDR3 nucleotides: TGTGCCAGCAGTTATGACCAGAGGACTGATATTAGGGGCTACACCTTC.

The chain uses TRBV6-5 and TRBJ1-5; the D is unclear. Trimming took 6 bases from V and 4 from J, leaving 13 bases between them. This CDR3 is built from 14 residues. In germline, CDR1 is MNHEY, CDR2 SVGAGI. The CDR3 spells CASRRVAGNQPQHF. For the CDR3, the DNA is TGTGCCAGCAGGAGAGTAGCGGGAAATCAGCCCCAGCATTTT.

The V and J genes are TRBV2 and TRBJ2-1; TRBD1 aligns across 8 bases. The CDR3 covers 15 residues. Per germline, CDR1 SNHLY and CDR2 FYNNEI. J lost 7 bases, V lost 3 bases, and 8 bases had no gene match. The CDR3 DNA reads TGTGCCAGCAGTGAGGGACAGGTGGGAAAGAATGAGCAGTTCTTC. Encoded protein: CASSEGQVGKNEQFF.

CDR3 in DNA: TGTGCCAGCAGCGGGTGGTCGGGGGATGAAAAACTGTTTTTT. Its protein product is CASSGWSGDEKLFF. The chain employs TRBV5-6 and TRBJ1-4; TRBD1 is a possible D gene (5 bases). CDR3 length equals 14 residues. V was shortened by 4 bases and J by 6 bases, with 13 bases between the two germline ends. Germline V lookup: CDR1 SGHDT, CDR2 YYEEEE.

The CDR3 sequence: CASSYAGGTDTQYF. CDR3 DNA sequence: TGCGCCAGCAGCTACGCAGGGGGCACAGATACGCAGTATTTT. The J gene is TRBJ2-3, the V gene TRBV5-1; perhaps TRBD1 as D (6 bases). Deletions cut 3 bases from V and 1 base from J, with 9 bases between. CDR1 and CDR2 from the germline V gene are SGHRS and YFSETQ. The CDR3 contains 14 residues.

Concerning this clone itself: The same CDR3 can be traced to other DNA sequences in this sample. The chain joins TRBV30 to TRBJ2-7; 8 bases align to TRBD1. J was trimmed by 4 bases and V by 0 bases; bases with no gene match: 5. The CDR3 is 14 amino acids. Germline loops: CDR1 GTSNPN, CDR2 SVGIG (reference sequence). The chain's CDR3 is CAWSVGQGAYEQYF. The CDR3 nucleotides are TGTGCCTGGAGTGTGGGGCAGGGGGCTTACGAGCAGTACTTC.

As DNA, the CDR3 is TGTGCCAGCAGCTTCAGCGGGAGTAGGGAAGAGACCCAGTACTTC. Translating it yields CASSFSGSREETQYF. The chain has TRBV7-3 and TRBJ2-5; 8 nucleotides agree with TRBD2. V dropped 3 bases and J dropped 3; count of bases not matched to a gene: 6. Germline V gene lookup returns CDR1 SGHTA and CDR2 FQGTGA. This CDR3 is 15 amino acids long.

The J gene is TRBJ1-5, the V gene TRBV19; no reliable D call. The CDR3 sequence is 13 residues long. The V gene lost 6 bases and the J gene lost 4 bases, with 10 bases spanning the gap. CDR1 LNHDA and CDR2 SQIVND come from the germline V gene (reference sequence). Written as DNA, the CDR3 is TGTGCCAGTAGGTACGAGGAGAATCAGCCCCAGCATTTT. It yields the protein CASRYEENQPQHF.

This clone was seen a few times. This chain uses TRBV12-5 with TRBJ2-1; 10 positions match TRBD2. Germline loops: CDR1 LGHNT, CDR2 FRNRAP. CDR3 length equals 18 residues. Unmatched junction bases numbered 10, after V lost 1 base and J lost 4 bases. CDR3 sequence: CASGLDLLAGEGYNEQFF. CDR3 nucleotides: TGTGCTAGTGGTTTGGACCTCCTAGCGGGAGAGGGTTACAATGAGCAGTTCTTC. The full variable domain, with the rest looked up from reference TRBV12-5 and TRBJ2-1, is DARVTQTPRHKVTEMGQEVTMRCQPILGHNTVFWYRQTMMQGLELLAYFRNRAPLDDSGMPKDRFSAEMPDATLATLKIQPSEPRDSAVYFCASGLDLLAGEGYNEQFFGPGTRLTVL.

The V and J genes are TRBV7-4 and TRBJ2-2; D might be TRBD2 (6 bases). The CDR3 length is 15 residues. V was shortened by 3 bases and J by 3 bases, with 11 bases between the two germline ends. CDR1 is SGHVT and CDR2 is SQSDAQ in the germline V gene. This CDR3 reads CASSLVGTDTGELFF. DNA of the CDR3: TGTGCCAGCAGCTTGGTAGGGACTGACACCGGGGAGCTGTTTTTT.

This chain uses TRBV6-1 with TRBJ1-2; D unclear. From germline, CDR1 is MNHNS and CDR2 SASEGT. Deletions cut 1 base from V and 9 bases from J, with 15 bases between. There are 14 residues in the CDR3. CDR3 bases: TGTGCCAGCAGTGAAGACGGAGGCAAACCCCGCTACACCTTC. It translates to CASSEDGGKPRYTF.

The chain employs TRBV11-3 and TRBJ2-1, with 7 bases identical to TRBD2. The germline V gene encodes CDR1 SGHNT and CDR2 YENEEA. CDR3 length: 15 residues. The ends lost 0 bases at V and 4 bases at J; junction bases unmatched: 3. The CDR3 spells CASSLEGRGYNEQFF. The CDR3 DNA is TGTGCCAGCAGCTTAGAAGGGCGGGGGTACAATGAGCAGTTCTTC.

The CDR3 spells CASSPPYEHVRDEQYF. CDR3 DNA: TGTGCCAGCAGCCCCCCCTATGAACACGTGCGGGACGAGCAGTACTTC. This rearrangement joins TRBV7-9 to TRBJ2-7, with D maybe TRBD2 (5 bases). The V end lost 5 bases, the J end lost 5 bases, and 22 bases lay between the germline ends. The CDR3 runs to 16 residues. Germline loops: CDR1 SEHNR, CDR2 FQNEAQ (reference sequence).

This chain uses TRBV28 with TRBJ1-1; D perhaps matches TRBD1 (5 bases). The germline CDR1 and CDR2 sequences are MDHEN and SYDVKM. The V and J ends lost 3 bases and 5 bases respectively, with 10 bases between them. The CDR3 has 13 residues. The CDR3 DNA sequence: TGTGCCAGCAGTTTCAGGGTGAGGACTGAAGCTTTCTTT. It encodes CASSFRVRTEAFF. Based on the CDR3 plus reference TRBV28 and TRBJ1-1, the full variable domain is DVKVTQSSRYLVKRTGEKVFLECVQDMDHENMFWYRQDPGLGLRLIYFSYDVKMKEKGDIPEGYSVSREKKERFSLILESASTNQTSMYLCASSFRVRTEAFFGQGTRLTVV.

This clone was picked up one time. The genes are TRBV6-5 and TRBJ1-6, with 9 nucleotides matching TRBD1. With V trimmed by 0 bases and J by 10 bases, 4 bases remained unmatched. This CDR3 is built from 15 residues. Germline CDR1 reads MNHEY; CDR2 reads SVGAGI. The CDR3 spells CASSYSTGGRSPLHF. The DNA for the CDR3 is TGTGCCAGCAGTTACTCCACAGGGGGCAGATCACCCCTCCACTTT.